Below are 27 T cell receptor beta chains sequenced from a single sample in a study of blood T cell repertoires in COVID-19. The table came from immunoSEQ multiplex PCR; TCRdb's copy has only in-frame clones and leaves some out. The repertoire consists of roughly 100,000 clones, with approximately 80% occurring once and the leading ten covering 6.2%. Sample: peripheral blood. These receptors originate from a man at least 80 years old with COVID-19, enrolled during active disease.

The chain couples TRBV29-1 to TRBJ1-1; 8 bases match TRBD1. With 5 bases clipped from V and 3 bases from J, the junction kept 2 bases outside the gene matches. The CDR3 totals 12 residues. Germline V gives CDR1 SQVTM, CDR2 ANQGSEA. CDR3 sequence: CSVKTGDTEAFF. CDR3 bases: TGCAGCGTTAAGACAGGGGACACTGAAGCTTTCTTT.

J is TRBJ2-7 and V is TRBV6-5; 8 nucleotides agree with TRBD2. V lost 4 bases to trimming and J lost 3 bases; unmatched junction nucleotides: 8. Germline V gene lookup returns CDR1 MNHEY and CDR2 SVGAGI. The CDR3 has 15 amino acids. The CDR3 region has the DNA TGTGCCAGCAGTTCCAGGTTAGCGGGAAGCTACGAGCAGTACTTC. Encoded protein: CASSSRLAGSYEQYF.

This chain connects TRBV6-5 to TRBJ2-3, with 7 bases matching TRBD2. CDR1 is MNHEY, CDR2 SVGAGI, per germline. V shed 2 bases and J 1 base; nucleotides not matched to a gene: 6. The CDR3 consists of 16 residues. CDR3 coding DNA: TGTGCCAGCAGTTACAGAGCGGGAAGAGGCACAGATACGCAGTATTTT. It yields the protein CASSYRAGRGTDTQYF.

The J gene is TRBJ2-1, the V gene TRBV27; the match to TRBD1 covers 8 bases. The CDR3 is 15 amino acids. With 4 bases clipped from V and 4 bases from J, the junction kept 6 bases outside the gene matches. The V gene's germline CDR1 is MNHEY and CDR2 SMNVEV (reference sequence). The CDR3 region has the DNA TGTGCCAGCAGTTATATACAGGGGGTATACAATGAGCAGTTCTTC. Translated: CASSYIQGVYNEQFF.

In its sample, this clone was seen a few times. V usage is TRBV4-1 and J usage is TRBJ2-1; 7 bases align to TRBD2. The CDR3 is made up of 12 amino acids. The germline V gene encodes CDR1 MGHRA and CDR2 YSYEKL. V dropped 1 base and J dropped 10; count of bases not matched to a gene: 1. The DNA of the CDR3 is TGCGCCAGCAGCCAAGCGGGAGGAGAGCAGTTCTTC. It yields the protein CASSQAGGEQFF.

There are many counts of this clone. The V and J genes are TRBV28 and TRBJ2-7; 11 bases are a match to TRBD2. The CDR3 has 15 amino acids. J lost 3 bases, V lost 6 bases, and 7 bases had no gene match. Looked up from germline, CDR1 is MDHEN and CDR2 is SYDVKM. The CDR3 DNA reads as TGTGCCAGCAGACGCACTAGCGGGAGAAACTACGAGCAGTACTTC. It encodes CASRRTSGRNYEQYF.

The chain has TRBV7-8 and TRBJ2-7, with 13 bases that match TRBD2. CDR1 is SGHVS, CDR2 FQNEAQ, per germline. The length of the CDR3 is 19 residues. The ends lost 4 bases at V and 3 bases at J; junction bases unmatched: 15. The CDR3, as DNA: TGTGCCAGCAGCTCAATACGTCCGGGACTAGCGGGAAGGGGCTACGAGCAGTACTTC. This codes for CASSSIRPGLAGRGYEQYF.

The chain uses TRBV24-1 and TRBJ1-1, with D unclear. The CDR3 has 18 residues. Germline loops: CDR1 KGHDR, CDR2 SFDVKD. Trimming pared 3 bases from V and 3 bases from J, leaving 22 bases between. CDR3 protein: CATSDLPGAPSRDTEAFF. CDR3 in DNA: TGTGCCACCAGTGATCTGCCCGGTGCCCCATCCCGGGACACTGAAGCTTTCTTT.

This rearrangement joins TRBV7-3 to TRBJ1-1, with D hard to call. Germline V gene sequence: CDR1 SGHTA, CDR2 FQGTGA. Trimming removed 5 bases from V and 4 bases from J, with 14 bases in between. The CDR3 totals 14 residues. The CDR3 DNA sequence: TGTGCCAGCAGCCCCCGACAAGGTAGCACTGAAGCTTTCTTT. Encoded protein: CASSPRQGSTEAFF.

The chain links TRBV30 to TRBJ2-1, with TRBD2 matching over 12 bases. This CDR3 comprises 17 residues. The V segment lost 2 bases and the J segment 3 bases; nucleotides outside the gene matches: 8. Germline V gives CDR1 GTSNPN, CDR2 SVGIG (reference sequence). CDR3 DNA: TGTGCCTGGAGTCCCTCAACTAGCGGGAGGTTCTACAATGAGCAGTTCTTC. Translating it yields CAWSPSTSGRFYNEQFF.

The chain joins TRBV7-8 to TRBJ2-5; D not certain. Germline lookup yields CDR1 SGHVS and CDR2 FQNEAQ. The V gene lost 4 bases and the J gene lost 5 bases, with 14 bases spanning the gap. CDR3 size: 14 residues. CDR3 region: CASSSMGLGETQYF. CDR3 bases: TGTGCCAGCAGCTCAATGGGTCTCGGGGAGACCCAGTACTTC.

This clone was seen a few times. V gene TRBV7-2 combines with J gene TRBJ2-1, with unresolved D. V lost 1 base and J lost 4, with 14 bases in between. The CDR3 length is 16 residues. Looked up from germline, CDR1 is SGHTA and CDR2 is FQGNSA. The CDR3 DNA is TGTGCCAGCAGCTTAGGCCGGGTAAGTGGGTACAATGAGCAGTTCTTC. This translates into CASSLGRVSGYNEQFF.

The genes are TRBV19 and TRBJ2-7; 7 positions agree with TRBD2. Per germline, CDR1 LNHDA and CDR2 SQIVND (reference sequence). This CDR3 comprises 14 residues. V was pared by 4 bases and J by 2 bases, with 5 bases of the junction left unmatched. CDR3 sequence: CASSKLANTYEQYF. CDR3 DNA sequence: TGTGCCAGTAGTAAACTAGCGAATACCTACGAGCAGTACTTC.

The chain uses TRBV28 and TRBJ1-5; D call uncertain. The V end was cut by 5 bases, the J end by 1 base, with 9 bases between. Germline-derived CDR1 and CDR2 are MDHEN and SYDVKM. The CDR3 has 14 amino acids. CDR3 DNA sequence: TGTGCCAGCAGTGGTCACTGGAGCAATCAGCCCCAGCATTTT. The encoded protein is CASSGHWSNQPQHF.

J is TRBJ1-4 and V is TRBV6-5; 7 bases are a match to TRBD1. This CDR3 comprises 15 residues. Germline CDR1 MNHEY, CDR2 SVGAGI. The J segment lost 2 bases and the V segment lost 5 bases, leaving 5 bases of the junction unmatched. The CDR3 here is CASSPTGATNEKLFF. CDR3 nucleotide sequence: TGTGCCAGCAGTCCCACAGGGGCGACTAATGAAAAACTGTTTTTT.

CDR3 sequence reads: CASSFPAGRGETQYF. CDR3 DNA: TGCGCCAGCAGCTTCCCTGCAGGGCGGGGGGAGACCCAGTACTTC. This chain uses TRBV5-1 with TRBJ2-5; TRBD2 aligns across 7 bases. J was trimmed by 5 bases and V by 2 bases; bases with no gene match: 9. The germline V gene encodes CDR1 SGHRS and CDR2 YFSETQ. This CDR3 region has 15 residues.

This clone has only one observation. V is TRBV25-1 and J is TRBJ1-2; TRBD1 agrees at 8 bases. CDR3 length: 15 residues. J gave up 9 bases and V 3 bases, and 12 bases lay outside the gene matches. CDR1 and CDR2 (germline): MGHDK, SYGVNS. The chain's CDR3 is CASSEVDRGLRSYTF. CDR3 coding DNA: TGTGCCAGCAGTGAGGTCGACAGGGGATTGAGGAGCTACACCTTC.

The rearrangement joins TRBV7-9 to TRBJ1-4; D is unclear. Germline assignment: CDR1 SEHNR and CDR2 FQNEAQ (reference sequence). The ends were cut back, 4 bases at V and 0 bases at J, with 12 bases in the middle. The CDR3 totals 16 residues. In nucleotides, the CDR3 is TGTGCCAGCAGCTCCTTCGGGAGTGCAACTAATGAAAAACTGTTTTTT. This encodes CASSSFGSATNEKLFF. The variable domain in full, with the rest retrieved from reference TRBV7-9 and TRBJ1-4, is DTGVSQNPRHKITKRGQNVTFRCDPISEHNRLYWYRQTLGQGPEFLTYFQNEAQLEKSRLLSDRFSAERPKGSFSTLEIQRTEQGDSAMYLCASSSFGSATNEKLFFGSGTQLSVL.

The DNA for the CDR3 is TGTGCCAGCAGCCAGGGACTAGCGGGAGGGGAGTACTTC. Protein product: CASSQGLAGGEYF. The chain combines TRBV28 with TRBJ2-7; 16 positions match TRBD2. J lost 11 bases, V lost 6 bases, and 4 bases had no gene match. Germline CDR1 is MDHEN and CDR2 is SYDVKM. This CDR3 spans 13 amino acids.

The chain uses TRBV3-1 (or the pseudogene TRBV3-2) and TRBJ2-7; TRBD2 matches 7 bases. Per germline, CDR1 LGHDT and CDR2 YNNKEL (reference sequence). The V segment lost 4 bases and the J segment 8 bases; nucleotides outside the gene matches: 11. CDR3 length equals 14 residues. The CDR3: CASSLTGLPYQQYF. The CDR3 DNA sequence: TGTGCCAGCAGCCTAACGGGACTACCCTATCAGCAGTACTTC.

The chain recombines TRBV27 with TRBJ2-7, with 8 bases fitting TRBD1. Per germline, CDR1 MNHEY and CDR2 SMNVEV (reference sequence). The ends lost 5 bases at V and 4 bases at J; junction bases unmatched: 7. The CDR3 sequence is 14 residues long. The CDR3 here is CASSPGTGPYEQYF. The CDR3 DNA follows: TGTGCCAGCAGTCCCGGGACAGGCCCTTACGAGCAGTACTTC.

This chain connects TRBV7-2 to TRBJ1-2; 8 nucleotides match TRBD1. Germline V gene data show CDR1 as SGHTA and CDR2 as FQGNSA. The V segment lost 0 bases and the J segment 7 bases; nucleotides outside the gene matches: 7. The CDR3 length is 15 residues. CDR3 sequence (DNA): TGTGCCAGCAGCTTAGCGGGGGGACAGGCGTTTGGCTACACCTTC. Translation gives CASSLAGGQAFGYTF.

The chain combines TRBV7-9 with TRBJ1-4; possible D gene TRBD1, 6 bases. Per the germline V gene, CDR1 is SEHNR and CDR2 is FQNEAQ (reference sequence). V lost 6 bases and J lost 7, with 12 bases in between. CDR3 length: 13 residues. The CDR3 DNA follows: TGTGCCAGCAGAATAACAGGGAGTGAAAAACTGTTTTTT. This gives the protein CASRITGSEKLFF.

This clone was seen once. V gene TRBV9 combines with J gene TRBJ2-5; TRBD1 agrees at 7 bases. Trimming took 2 bases from V and 2 from J; bases not matched to a gene: 3. Per the germline V gene, CDR1 is SGDLS and CDR2 is YYNGEE. The CDR3 totals 14 residues. The CDR3 region has the DNA TGTGCCAGCAGCGTGCAGACAGGGCAAGAGACCCAGTACTTC. This encodes CASSVQTGQETQYF.

V is TRBV27 and J is TRBJ2-7, with TRBD2 as a possible D gene (6 bases). The V and J ends lost 6 bases and 2 bases respectively, with 14 bases between them. This CDR3 is built from 14 residues. Germline lookup yields CDR1 MNHEY and CDR2 SMNVEV (reference sequence). The CDR3 nucleotides are TGTGCCAGCAGCCATCTAGCGCCCACCTACGAGCAGTACTTC. The encoded protein is CASSHLAPTYEQYF.

V and J are TRBV28 and TRBJ2-2; the D gene is possibly TRBD1 (6 bases). From germline, CDR1 is MDHEN and CDR2 SYDVKM. Between the trimmed V and J ends, which lost 10 bases and 2 bases, there was a span of 11 bases. There are 13 residues in the CDR3. This CDR3 is CATLGQNTGELFF. CDR3 sequence (DNA): TGTGCCACCCTGGGACAAAACACCGGGGAGCTGTTTTTT.

This clone was seen repeatedly, ten times or more. The chain combines TRBV27 with TRBJ1-3, with 7 bases fitting TRBD1. Germline V gives CDR1 MNHEY, CDR2 SMNVEV (reference sequence). Unmatched junction bases numbered 6, after V lost 2 bases and J lost 2 bases. The CDR3 is made up of 16 amino acids. CDR3 sequence reads: CASSLPNRGPGNTIYF. In DNA, the CDR3 is TGTGCCAGCAGTTTACCGAACAGGGGCCCTGGAAACACCATATATTTT.